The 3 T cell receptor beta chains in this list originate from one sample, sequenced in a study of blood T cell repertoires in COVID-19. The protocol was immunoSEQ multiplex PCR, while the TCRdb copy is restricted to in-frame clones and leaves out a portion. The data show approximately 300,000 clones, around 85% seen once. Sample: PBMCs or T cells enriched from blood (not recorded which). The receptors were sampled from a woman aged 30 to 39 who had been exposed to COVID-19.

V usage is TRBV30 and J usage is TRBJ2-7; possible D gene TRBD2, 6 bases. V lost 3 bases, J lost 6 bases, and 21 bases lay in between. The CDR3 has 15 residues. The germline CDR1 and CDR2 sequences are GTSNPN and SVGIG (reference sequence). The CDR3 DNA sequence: TGTGCCTGGAGCCCCGGGACTGGCGTAGGTACCGAGCAGTACTTC. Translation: CAWSPGTGVGTEQYF. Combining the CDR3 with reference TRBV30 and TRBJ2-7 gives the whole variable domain SQTIHQWPATLVQPVGSPLSLECTVEGTSNPNLYWYRQAAGRGLQLLFYSVGIGQISSEVPQNLSASRPQDRQFILSSKKLLLSDSGFYLCAWSPGTGVGTEQYFGPGTRLTVT.

The CDR3 here is CASSQGQGGRLSGYTF. In nucleotides, the CDR3 is TGTGCCAGCTCACAAGGACAGGGGGGCCGTTTATCGGGCTACACCTTC. This chain connects TRBV18 to TRBJ1-2, with 10 positions matching TRBD1. The CDR3 runs 16 residues. V dropped 4 bases and J dropped 8; count of bases not matched to a gene: 13. Germline V gene sequence: CDR1 KGHSH, CDR2 LQKENI.

The CDR3 region is CASSNRDRGNSGNTIYF. The CDR3 DNA reads TGTGCCAGCAGCAATAGAGACAGGGGGAACTCTGGAAACACCATATATTTT. This chain links TRBV5-6 with TRBJ1-3; 9 nucleotides line up with TRBD1. Germline trimming cut 4 bases from V and 0 bases from J; bases unmatched to any gene: 8. The CDR3 has 17 residues. Germline CDR1 SGHDT, CDR2 YYEEEE.